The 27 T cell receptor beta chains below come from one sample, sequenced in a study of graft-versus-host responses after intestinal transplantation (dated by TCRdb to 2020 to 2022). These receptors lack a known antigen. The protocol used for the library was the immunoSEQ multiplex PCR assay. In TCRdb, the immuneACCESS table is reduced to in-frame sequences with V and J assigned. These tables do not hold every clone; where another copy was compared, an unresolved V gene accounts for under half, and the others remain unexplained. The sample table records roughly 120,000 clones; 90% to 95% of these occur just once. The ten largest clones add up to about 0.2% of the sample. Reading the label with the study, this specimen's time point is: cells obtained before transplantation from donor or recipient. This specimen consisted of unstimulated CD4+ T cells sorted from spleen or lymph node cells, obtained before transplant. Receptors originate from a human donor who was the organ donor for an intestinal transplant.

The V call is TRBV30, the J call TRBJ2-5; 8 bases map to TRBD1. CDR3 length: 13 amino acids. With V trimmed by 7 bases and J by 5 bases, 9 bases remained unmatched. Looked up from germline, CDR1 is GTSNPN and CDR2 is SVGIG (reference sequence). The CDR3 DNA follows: TGTGCCTTTAACAGGGGGTTAGGGGAGACCCAGTACTTC. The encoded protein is CAFNRGLGETQYF.

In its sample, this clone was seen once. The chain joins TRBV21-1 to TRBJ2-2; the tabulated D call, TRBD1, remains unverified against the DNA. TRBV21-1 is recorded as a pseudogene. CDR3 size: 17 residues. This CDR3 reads CASSKAGTARETGELFF. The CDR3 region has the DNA TGTGCCAGCAGCAAGGCCGGGACAGCGAGGGAGACCGGGGAGCTGTTTTTT.

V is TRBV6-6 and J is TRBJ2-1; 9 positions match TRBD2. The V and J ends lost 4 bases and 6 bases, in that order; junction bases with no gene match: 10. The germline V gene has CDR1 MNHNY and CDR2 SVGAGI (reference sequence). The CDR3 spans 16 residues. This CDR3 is CASSSIAGVSVNEQFF. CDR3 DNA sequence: TGTGCCAGCAGTTCGATAGCGGGAGTCTCTGTCAATGAGCAGTTCTTC.

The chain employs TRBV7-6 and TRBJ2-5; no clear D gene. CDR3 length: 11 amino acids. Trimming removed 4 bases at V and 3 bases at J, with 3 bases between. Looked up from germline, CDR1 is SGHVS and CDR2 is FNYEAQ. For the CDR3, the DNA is TGTGCCAGCAGCTCCAAAGAGACCCAGTACTTC. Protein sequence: CASSSKETQYF.

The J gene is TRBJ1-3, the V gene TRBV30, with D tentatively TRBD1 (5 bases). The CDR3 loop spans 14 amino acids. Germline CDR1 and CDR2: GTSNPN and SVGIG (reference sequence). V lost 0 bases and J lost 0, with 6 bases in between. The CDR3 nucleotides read TGTGCCTGGAGTGTGGGGGTCTCTGGAAACACCATATATTTT. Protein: CAWSVGVSGNTIYF. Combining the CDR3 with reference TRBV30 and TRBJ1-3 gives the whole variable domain SQTIHQWPATLVQPVGSPLSLECTVEGTSNPNLYWYRQAAGRGLQLLFYSVGIGQISSEVPQNLSASRPQDRQFILSSKKLLLSDSGFYLCAWSVGVSGNTIYFGEGSWLTVV.

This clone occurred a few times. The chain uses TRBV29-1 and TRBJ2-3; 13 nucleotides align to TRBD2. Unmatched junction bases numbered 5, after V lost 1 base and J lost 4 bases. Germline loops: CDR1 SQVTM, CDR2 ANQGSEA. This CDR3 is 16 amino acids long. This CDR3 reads CSVEGQTSGRPDTQYF. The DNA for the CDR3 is TGCAGCGTTGAAGGCCAGACTAGCGGGAGGCCAGATACGCAGTATTTT.

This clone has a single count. In nucleotides, the CDR3 is TGTGCCAGCAGCCGGGACAGATTCCCAGATACGCAGTATTTT. Translated, it gives CASSRDRFPDTQYF. This rearrangement joins TRBV11-3 to TRBJ2-3, with 7 bases that match TRBD1. This CDR3 has 14 amino acids. Per the germline V gene, CDR1 is SGHNT and CDR2 is YENEEA. The V and J ends lost 5 bases and 4 bases, in that order; junction bases with no gene match: 6.

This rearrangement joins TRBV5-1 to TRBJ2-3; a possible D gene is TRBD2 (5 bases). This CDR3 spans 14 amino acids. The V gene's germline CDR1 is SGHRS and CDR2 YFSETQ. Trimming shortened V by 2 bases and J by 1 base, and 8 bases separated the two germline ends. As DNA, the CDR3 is TGCGCCAGCAGCTTACCAGCGGGCACAGATACGCAGTATTTT. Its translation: CASSLPAGTDTQYF.

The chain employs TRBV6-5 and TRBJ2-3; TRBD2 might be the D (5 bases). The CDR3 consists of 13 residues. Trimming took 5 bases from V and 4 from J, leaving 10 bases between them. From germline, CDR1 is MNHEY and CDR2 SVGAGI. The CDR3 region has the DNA TGTGCCAGCAGTACGCCCGGGGCAGATACGCAGTATTTT. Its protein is CASSTPGADTQYF.

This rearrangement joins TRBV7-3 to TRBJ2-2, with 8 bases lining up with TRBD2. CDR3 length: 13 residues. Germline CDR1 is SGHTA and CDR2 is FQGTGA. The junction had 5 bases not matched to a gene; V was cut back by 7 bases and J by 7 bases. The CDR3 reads CASTPTSGGELFF. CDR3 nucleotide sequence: TGTGCCAGCACCCCTACTAGCGGCGGGGAGCTGTTTTTT.

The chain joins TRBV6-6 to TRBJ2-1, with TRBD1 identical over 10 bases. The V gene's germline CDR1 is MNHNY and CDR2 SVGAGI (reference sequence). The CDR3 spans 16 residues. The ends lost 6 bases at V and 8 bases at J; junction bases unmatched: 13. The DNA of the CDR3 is TGTGCCAGCAGCAGAACCCCGGGACAGGGGTCCGATGAGCAGTTCTTC. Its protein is CASSRTPGQGSDEQFF.

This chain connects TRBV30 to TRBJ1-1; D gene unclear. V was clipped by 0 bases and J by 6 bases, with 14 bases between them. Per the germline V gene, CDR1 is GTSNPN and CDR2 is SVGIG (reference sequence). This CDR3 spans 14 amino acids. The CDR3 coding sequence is TGTGCCTGGAGTGTCGAAGGGCCCCGGGCTGAAGCTTTCTTT. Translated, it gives CAWSVEGPRAEAFF.

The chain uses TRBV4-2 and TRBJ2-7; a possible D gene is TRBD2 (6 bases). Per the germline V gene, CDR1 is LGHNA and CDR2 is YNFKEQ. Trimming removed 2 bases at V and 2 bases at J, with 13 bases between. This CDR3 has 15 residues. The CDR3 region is CASSQPGTAPYEQYF. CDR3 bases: TGTGCCAGCAGCCAACCCGGGACTGCTCCCTACGAGCAGTACTTC.

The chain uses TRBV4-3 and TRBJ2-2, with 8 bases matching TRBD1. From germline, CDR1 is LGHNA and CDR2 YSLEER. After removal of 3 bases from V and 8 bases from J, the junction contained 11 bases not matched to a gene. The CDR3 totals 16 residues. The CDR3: CASSHALDRDAGELFF. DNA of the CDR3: TGCGCCAGCAGCCACGCGTTGGACAGGGACGCGGGGGAGCTGTTTTTT.

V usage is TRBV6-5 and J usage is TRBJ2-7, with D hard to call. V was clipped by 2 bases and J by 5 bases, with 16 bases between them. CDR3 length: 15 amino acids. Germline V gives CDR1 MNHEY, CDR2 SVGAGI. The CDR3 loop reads CASSYRGTGLHEQYF. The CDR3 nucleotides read TGTGCCAGCAGTTACCGTGGTACCGGGCTACACGAGCAGTACTTC.

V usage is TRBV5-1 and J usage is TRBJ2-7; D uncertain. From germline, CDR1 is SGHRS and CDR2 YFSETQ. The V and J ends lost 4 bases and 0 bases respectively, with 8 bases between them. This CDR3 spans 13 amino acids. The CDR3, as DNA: TGCGCCAGCAGCGCGGACGGCTCCTACGAGCAGTACTTC. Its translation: CASSADGSYEQYF.

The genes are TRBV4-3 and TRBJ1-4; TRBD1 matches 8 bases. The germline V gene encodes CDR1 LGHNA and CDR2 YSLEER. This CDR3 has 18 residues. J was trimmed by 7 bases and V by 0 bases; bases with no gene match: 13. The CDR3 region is CASSQDLLQGGYIEKLFF. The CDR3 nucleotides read TGCGCCAGCAGCCAAGACCTTTTACAGGGGGGATATATTGAAAAACTGTTTTTT.

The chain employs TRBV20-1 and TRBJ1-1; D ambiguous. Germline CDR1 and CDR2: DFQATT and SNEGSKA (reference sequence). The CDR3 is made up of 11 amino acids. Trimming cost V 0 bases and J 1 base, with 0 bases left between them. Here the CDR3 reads CSARENTEAFF. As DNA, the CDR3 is TGCAGTGCTAGAGAGAACACTGAAGCTTTCTTT.

CDR3 nucleotide sequence: TGCGCCAGCAGCATCCGGGACAGCAATGAGCAGTTCTTC. Residues: CASSIRDSNEQFF. The rearrangement links TRBV5-1 to TRBJ2-1; 7 bases fit TRBD1. The germline CDR1 and CDR2 sequences are SGHRS and YFSETQ. Trimming at V came to 4 bases and at J to 6 bases, leaving 4 bases not matched to a gene. The CDR3 covers 13 residues.

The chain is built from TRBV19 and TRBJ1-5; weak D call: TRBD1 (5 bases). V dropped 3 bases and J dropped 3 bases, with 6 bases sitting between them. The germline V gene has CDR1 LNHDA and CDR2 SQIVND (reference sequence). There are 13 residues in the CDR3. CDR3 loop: CASSMTVNQPQHF. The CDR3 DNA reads TGTGCCAGTAGTATGACAGTCAATCAGCCCCAGCATTTT.

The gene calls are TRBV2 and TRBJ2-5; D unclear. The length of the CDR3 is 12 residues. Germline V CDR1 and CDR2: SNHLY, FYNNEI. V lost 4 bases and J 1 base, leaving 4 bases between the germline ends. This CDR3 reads CASSGFQETQYF. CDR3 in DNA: TGTGCCAGCAGTGGATTCCAAGAGACCCAGTACTTC.

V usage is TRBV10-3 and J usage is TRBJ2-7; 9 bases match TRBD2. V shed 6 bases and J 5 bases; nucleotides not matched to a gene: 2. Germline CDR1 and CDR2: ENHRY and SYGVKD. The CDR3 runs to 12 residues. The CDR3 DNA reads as TGTGCCATCAGGGAGCGGGAGGACGAGCAGTACTTC. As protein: CAIREREDEQYF.

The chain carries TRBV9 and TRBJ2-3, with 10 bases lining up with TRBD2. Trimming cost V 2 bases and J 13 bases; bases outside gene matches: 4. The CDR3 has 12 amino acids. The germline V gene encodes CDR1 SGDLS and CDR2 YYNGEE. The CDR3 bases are TGTGCCAGCAGCGTCCTAGCGGGGGTTAAGTATTTT. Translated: CASSVLAGVKYF.

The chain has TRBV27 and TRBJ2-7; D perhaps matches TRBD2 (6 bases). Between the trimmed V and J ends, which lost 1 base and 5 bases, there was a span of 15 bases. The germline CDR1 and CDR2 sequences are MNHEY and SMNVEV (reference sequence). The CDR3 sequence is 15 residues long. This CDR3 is CASSLFSPGRNEQYF. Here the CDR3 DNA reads TGTGCCAGCAGTTTATTTTCCCCAGGGAGGAACGAGCAGTACTTC.

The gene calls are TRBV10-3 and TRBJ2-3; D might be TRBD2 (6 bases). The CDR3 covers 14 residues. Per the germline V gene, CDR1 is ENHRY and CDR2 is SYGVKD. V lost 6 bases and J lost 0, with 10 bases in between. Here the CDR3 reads CAISPGTSTDTQYF. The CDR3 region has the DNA TGTGCCATCAGCCCCGGGACTAGCACAGATACGCAGTATTTT.

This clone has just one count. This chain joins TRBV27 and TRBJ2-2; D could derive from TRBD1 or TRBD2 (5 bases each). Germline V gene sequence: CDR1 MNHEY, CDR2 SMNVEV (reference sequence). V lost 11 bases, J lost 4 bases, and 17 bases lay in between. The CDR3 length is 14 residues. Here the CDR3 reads CASWGKPGTGELFF. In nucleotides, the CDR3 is TGTGCCTCCTGGGGGAAACCGGGCACCGGGGAGCTGTTTTTT.

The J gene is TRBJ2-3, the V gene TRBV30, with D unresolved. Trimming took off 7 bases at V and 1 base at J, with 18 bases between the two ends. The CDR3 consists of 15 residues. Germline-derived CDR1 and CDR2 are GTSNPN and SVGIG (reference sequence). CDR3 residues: CALKYLGGGTDTQYF. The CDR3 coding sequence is TGTGCCTTAAAATACCTCGGTGGTGGCACAGATACGCAGTATTTT. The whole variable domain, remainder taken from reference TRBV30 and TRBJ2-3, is SQTIHQWPATLVQPVGSPLSLECTVEGTSNPNLYWYRQAAGRGLQLLFYSVGIGQISSEVPQNLSASRPQDRQFILSSKKLLLSDSGFYLCALKYLGGGTDTQYFGPGTRLTVL.